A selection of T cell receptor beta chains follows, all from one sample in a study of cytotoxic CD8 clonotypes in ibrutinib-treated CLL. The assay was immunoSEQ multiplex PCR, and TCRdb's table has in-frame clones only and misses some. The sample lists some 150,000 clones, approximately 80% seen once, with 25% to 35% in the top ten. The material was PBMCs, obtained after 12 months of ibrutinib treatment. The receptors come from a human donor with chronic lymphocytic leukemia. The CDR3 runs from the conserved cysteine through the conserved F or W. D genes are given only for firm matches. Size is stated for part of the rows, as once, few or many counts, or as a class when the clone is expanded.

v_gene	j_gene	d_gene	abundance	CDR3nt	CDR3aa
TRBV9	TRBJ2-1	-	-	TGTGCCAGTGGAGGGAGGCTTAAATGGGACAATGAGCAGTTCTTC	CASGGRLKWDNEQFF
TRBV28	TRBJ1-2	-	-	TGTGCCAGCAGCCCGTCTAACTATGGCTACACCTTC	CASSPSNYGYTF
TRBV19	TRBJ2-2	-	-	TGTGCCAGTCTAGCTATCACCGGGGAGCTGTTTTTT	CASLAITGELFF
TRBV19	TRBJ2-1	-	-	TGTGCCAGTAGTATAGCGGCCGTAGGGGGAGAGCAGTTCTTC	CASSIAAVGGEQFF
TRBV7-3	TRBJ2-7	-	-	TGTGCCAGCAGCTTAAATCTAGCAAGCGAGCAGTACTTC	CASSLNLASEQYF
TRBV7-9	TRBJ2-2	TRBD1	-	TGTGCCAGCAGCTCCAGGGACAGGGAGAGGGCCGGGGAGCTGTTTTTT	CASSSRDRERAGELFF
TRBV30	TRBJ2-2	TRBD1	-	TGTGCCTGGAGTGGCCCCGGGACAGGGTTGTCTGCCGGGGAGCTGTTTTTT	CAWSGPGTGLSAGELFF
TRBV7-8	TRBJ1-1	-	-	TGTGCCAGCAGAGGAGAGGCAGGGGTGAACACTGAAGCTTTCTTT	CASRGEAGVNTEAFF
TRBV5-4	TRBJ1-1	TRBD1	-	TGTGCCAGCAGCCCCGGTGGGACAGGGGGCACTGAAGCTTTCTTT	CASSPGGTGGTEAFF
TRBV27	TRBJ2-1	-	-	TGTGCCAGCAGTTTGGATAGCGGTGGGGATGAGCAGTTCTTC	CASSLDSGGDEQFF
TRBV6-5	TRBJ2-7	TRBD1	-	TGTGCCAGCACGGGACAGGGTCGCTACGAGCAGTACTTC	CASTGQGRYEQYF
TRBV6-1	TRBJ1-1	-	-	TGTGCCAGCAGTGAACTATATGGGCCAGGATCGTTT	CASSELYGPGSF
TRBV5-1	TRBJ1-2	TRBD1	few	TGCGCCAGCAGCGCCGGGACAGGGGCACGGTATGGCTACACCTTC	CASSAGTGARYGYTF
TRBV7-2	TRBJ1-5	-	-	TGTGCCAGCAGCTTAGGAAGAAACACTAATCAGCCCCAGCATTTT	CASSLGRNTNQPQHF
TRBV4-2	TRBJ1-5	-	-	TGTGCCAGCAGCCAAGGGGACAGCAATCAGCCCCAGCATTTT	CASSQGDSNQPQHF
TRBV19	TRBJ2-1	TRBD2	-	TGTGCCAGTAGTATAGGGGAGCGGCTAGCGGGGCCCCATGAGCAGTTCTTC	CASSIGERLAGPHEQFF
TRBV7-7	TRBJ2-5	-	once	TGTGCCAGCAGCCCGAACAGGGACTCAGAGACCCAGTACTTC	CASSPNRDSETQYF
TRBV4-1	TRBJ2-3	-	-	TGCGCCAGCAGCCTACTGACAGGCTCCACAGATACGCAGTATTTT	CASSLLTGSTDTQYF
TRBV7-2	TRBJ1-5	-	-	TGTGCCAGCAGCCTACGGTGGGACAATTATCAGCCCCAGCATTTT	CASSLRWDNYQPQHF
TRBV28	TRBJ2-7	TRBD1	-	TGTGCCAGCATGCCCCGCGGACAGGGGCTCAACGAGCAGTACTTC	CASMPRGQGLNEQYF
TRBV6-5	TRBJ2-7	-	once	TGTGCCAGCCACCGGGACGCTGGCTACGAGCAGTACTTC	CASHRDAGYEQYF
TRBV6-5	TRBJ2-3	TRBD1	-	TGTGCCAGCAGTTACGTTGACAGGGCTAGCACAGATACGCAGTATTTT	CASSYVDRASTDTQYF
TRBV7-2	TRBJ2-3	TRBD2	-	TGTGCCAGCAGCAGTAGCGGGAGCTCGGATACGCAGTATTTT	CASSSSGSSDTQYF
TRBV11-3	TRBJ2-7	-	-	TGTGCCAGCAGCTTGCAGAGCGTCAGCTCCTACGAGCAGTACTTC	CASSLQSVSSYEQYF
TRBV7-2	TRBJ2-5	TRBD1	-	TGTGCCAGCAGCTTACGGGACAGGGAGTACCAAGAGACCCAGTACTTC	CASSLRDREYQETQYF
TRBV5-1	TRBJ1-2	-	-	TGCGCCAGCAGCTTGGCCGTGGGGCCCCTCTATGGCTACACCTTC	CASSLAVGPLYGYTF
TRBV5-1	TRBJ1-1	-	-	TGCGCCAGCAGCTTGATGGGACGGTTGAACACTGAAGCTTTCTTT	CASSLMGRLNTEAFF
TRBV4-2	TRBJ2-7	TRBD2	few	TGTGCCAGCAGCCAAGGCGACCCCGGGCTAGCGGGAGTTGGCGAGCAGTACTTC	CASSQGDPGLAGVGEQYF
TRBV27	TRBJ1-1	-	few	TGTGCCAGCAGCGGAACTAGCCTGAACACTGAAGCTTTCTTT	CASSGTSLNTEAFF
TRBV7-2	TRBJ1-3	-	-	TGTGCCAGCAGCTGGACTGGTACCTCTGGAAACACCATATATTTT	CASSWTGTSGNTIYF
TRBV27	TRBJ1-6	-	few	TGTGCCAGCAGTCGGGGCCTTCTCCTCGGGGTTTCACCCCTCCACTTT	CASSRGLLLGVSPLHF
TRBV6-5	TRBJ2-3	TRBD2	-	TGTGCCAGCAGCCTTGCGGGGGGGCCCTCAGATACGCAGTATTTT	CASSLAGGPSDTQYF
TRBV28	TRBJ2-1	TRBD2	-	TGTGCCAGCAGTTTCCCCGGAACTAGCGATCCCTACAATGAGCAGTTCTTC	CASSFPGTSDPYNEQFF
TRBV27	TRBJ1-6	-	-	TGTGCCAGCAGTGCAAACAGGGACCGGGGATCACCCCTCCACTTT	CASSANRDRGSPLHF
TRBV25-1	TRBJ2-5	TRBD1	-	TGTGCCAGCAGTGTGGGACAGGGATCGTACCAAGAGACCCAGTACTTC	CASSVGQGSYQETQYF
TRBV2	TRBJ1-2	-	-	TGTGCCAGCAGTGAGGCAGGGCCCGGACAGACCTATGGCTACACCTTC	CASSEAGPGQTYGYTF
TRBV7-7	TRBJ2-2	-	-	TGTGCCAGCAGCAAGGGGCCAGGTTTGGGCACCGGGGAGCTGTTTTTT	CASSKGPGLGTGELFF
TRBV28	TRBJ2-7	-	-	TGTGCCAGCAGAAACCAGGGGTACGAGCAGTACTTC	CASRNQGYEQYF
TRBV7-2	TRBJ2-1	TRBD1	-	TGTGCCAGCAGCTTTCCACGGACAGGGGTTAACAATGAGCAGTTCTTC	CASSFPRTGVNNEQFF
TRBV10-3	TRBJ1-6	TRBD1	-	TGTGCCATGAGAGCGGAGGGACAGCTCCGTTCACCCCTCCACTTT	CAMRAEGQLRSPLHF
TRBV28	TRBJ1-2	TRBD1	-	TGTGCCAGCAGTTTCCCATCGAGGGACAGGTATTCGCCCTACACCTTC	CASSFPSRDRYSPYTF